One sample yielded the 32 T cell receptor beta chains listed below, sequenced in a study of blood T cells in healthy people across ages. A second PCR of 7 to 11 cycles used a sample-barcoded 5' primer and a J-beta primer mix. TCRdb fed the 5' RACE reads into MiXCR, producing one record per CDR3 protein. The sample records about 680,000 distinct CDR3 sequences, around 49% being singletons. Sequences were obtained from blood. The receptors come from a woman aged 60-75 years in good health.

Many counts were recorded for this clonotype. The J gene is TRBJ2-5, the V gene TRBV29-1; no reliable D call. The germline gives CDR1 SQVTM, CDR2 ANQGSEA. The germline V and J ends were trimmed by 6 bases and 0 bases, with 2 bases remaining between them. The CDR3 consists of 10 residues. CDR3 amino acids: CSVHQETQYF. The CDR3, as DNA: TGCAGCGTCCACCAAGAGACCCAGTACTTC.

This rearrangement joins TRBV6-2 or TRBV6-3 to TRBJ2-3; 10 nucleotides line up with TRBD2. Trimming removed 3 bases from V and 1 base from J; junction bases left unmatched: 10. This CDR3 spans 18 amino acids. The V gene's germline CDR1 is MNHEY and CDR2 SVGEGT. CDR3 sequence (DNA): TGTGCCAGCAGTTATGGGCGGACTAGCGGAGATGGCACAGATACGCAGTATTTT. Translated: CASSYGRTSGDGTDTQYF.

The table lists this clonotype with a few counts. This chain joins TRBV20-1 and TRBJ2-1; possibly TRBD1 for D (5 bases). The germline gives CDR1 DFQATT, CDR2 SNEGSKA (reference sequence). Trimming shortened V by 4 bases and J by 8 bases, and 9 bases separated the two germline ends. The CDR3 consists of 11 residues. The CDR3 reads CSATGYDEQFF. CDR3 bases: TGCAGTGCTACAGGGTACGATGAGCAGTTCTTC.

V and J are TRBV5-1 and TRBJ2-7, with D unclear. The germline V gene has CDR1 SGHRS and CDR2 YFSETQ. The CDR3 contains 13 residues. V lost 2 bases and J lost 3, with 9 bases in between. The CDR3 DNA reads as TGCGCCAGCAGCTTTGAAGGGAACTACGAGCAGTACTTC. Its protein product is CASSFEGNYEQYF.

In DNA form, the CDR3 reads TGTGCCAACCGGGTCTTAGAGGGCTATGGCTACACCTTC. As protein: CANRVLEGYGYTF. This chain joins TRBV2 and TRBJ1-2, with unresolved D. Germline V CDR1 and CDR2: SNHLY, FYNNEI. V gave up 10 bases and J gave up 4 bases, with 16 bases separating them. The CDR3 extends over 13 amino acids.

CDR3 loop: CASRSSETDRTDTQYF. DNA for the CDR3: TGTGCCAGCAGAAGTTCCGAGACCGACAGGACAGATACGCAGTATTTT. The chain couples TRBV2 to TRBJ2-3, with D possibly TRBD1 on 6 matching bases. V was trimmed by 6 bases and J by 3 bases, leaving 19 bases between them. The CDR3 totals 16 residues. CDR1 is SNHLY and CDR2 is FYNNEI in the germline V gene. The full variable domain, with the rest looked up from reference TRBV2 and TRBJ2-3, is EPEVTQTPSHQVTQMGQEVILRCVPISNHLYFYWYRQILGQKVEFLVSFYNNEISEKSEIFDDQFSVERPDGSNFTLKIRSTKLEDSAMYFCASRSSETDRTDTQYFGPGTRLTVL.

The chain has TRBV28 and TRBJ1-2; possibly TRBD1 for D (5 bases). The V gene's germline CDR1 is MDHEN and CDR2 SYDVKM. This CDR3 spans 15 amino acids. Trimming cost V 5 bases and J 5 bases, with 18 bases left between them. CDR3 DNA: TGTGCCAGCAGTCCCCCCGCAGGGTACCGATATGGCTACACCTTC. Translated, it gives CASSPPAGYRYGYTF.

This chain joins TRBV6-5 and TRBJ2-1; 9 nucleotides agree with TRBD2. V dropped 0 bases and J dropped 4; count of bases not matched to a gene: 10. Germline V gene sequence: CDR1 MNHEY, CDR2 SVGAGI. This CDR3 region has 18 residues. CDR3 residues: CASSYSSNSGRKYNEQFF. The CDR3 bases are TGTGCCAGCAGTTACTCGAGCAATAGCGGGAGAAAGTACAATGAGCAGTTCTTC.

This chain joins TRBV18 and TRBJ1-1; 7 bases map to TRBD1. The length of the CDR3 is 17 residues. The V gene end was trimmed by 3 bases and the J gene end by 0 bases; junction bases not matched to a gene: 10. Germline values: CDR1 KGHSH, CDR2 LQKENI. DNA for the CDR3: TGTGCCAGCTCACCGGCCAGGGGGTTCTACATGAACACTGAAGCTTTCTTT. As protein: CASSPARGFYMNTEAFF.

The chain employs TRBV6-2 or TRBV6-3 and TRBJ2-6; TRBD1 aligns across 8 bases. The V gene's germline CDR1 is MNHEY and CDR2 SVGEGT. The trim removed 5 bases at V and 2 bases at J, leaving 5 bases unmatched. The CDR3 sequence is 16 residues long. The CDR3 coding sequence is TGTGCCAGCAGTAGGGACAGGTACCCTGGGGCCAACGTCCTGACTTTC. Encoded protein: CASSRDRYPGANVLTF.

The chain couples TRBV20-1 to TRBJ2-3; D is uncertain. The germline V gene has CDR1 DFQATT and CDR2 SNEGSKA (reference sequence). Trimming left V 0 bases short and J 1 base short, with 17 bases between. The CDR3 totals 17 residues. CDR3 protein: CSAREPLSSPRTDTQYF. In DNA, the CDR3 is TGCAGTGCTAGAGAACCCCTAAGTTCCCCCCGCACAGATACGCAGTATTTT.

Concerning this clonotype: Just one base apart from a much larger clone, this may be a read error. CDR3 sequence (DNA): TGCAGTGCTAGATCTAAGCGGAACACTGAAGCTTTCTTT. It is translated as CSARSKRNTEAFF. The rearrangement links TRBV20-1 to TRBJ1-1, with D hard to call. V shed 2 bases and J shed 1 base, with 8 bases lying between them. CDR1 is DFQATT and CDR2 is SNEGSKA in the germline V gene (reference sequence). This CDR3 is 13 amino acids long.

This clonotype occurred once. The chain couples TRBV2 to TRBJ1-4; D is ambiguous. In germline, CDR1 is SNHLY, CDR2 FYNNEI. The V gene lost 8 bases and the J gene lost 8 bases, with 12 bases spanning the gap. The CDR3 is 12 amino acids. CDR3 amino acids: CASVYVIEKLFF. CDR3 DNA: TGTGCCAGCGTGTATGTTATCGAAAAACTGTTTTTT.

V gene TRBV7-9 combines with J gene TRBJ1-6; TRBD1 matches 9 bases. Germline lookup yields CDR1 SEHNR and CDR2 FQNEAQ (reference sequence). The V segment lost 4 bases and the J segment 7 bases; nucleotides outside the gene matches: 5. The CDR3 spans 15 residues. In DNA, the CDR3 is TGTGCCAGCAGCTCGACAGGGGGAAGGAATTCACCCCTCCACTTT. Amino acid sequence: CASSSTGGRNSPLHF. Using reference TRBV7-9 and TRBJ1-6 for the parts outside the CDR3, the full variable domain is DTGVSQNPRHKITKRGQNVTFRCDPISEHNRLYWYRQTLGQGPEFLTYFQNEAQLEKSRLLSDRFSAERPKGSFSTLEIQRTEQGDSAMYLCASSSTGGRNSPLHFGNGTRLTVT.

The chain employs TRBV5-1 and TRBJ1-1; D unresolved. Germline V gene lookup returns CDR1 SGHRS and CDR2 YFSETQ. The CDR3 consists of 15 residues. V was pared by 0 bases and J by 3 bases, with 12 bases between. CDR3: CASSLDEGWDTEAFF. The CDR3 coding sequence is TGCGCCAGCAGCTTGGATGAAGGGTGGGACACTGAAGCTTTCTTT. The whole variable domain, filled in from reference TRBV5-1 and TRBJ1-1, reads KAGVTQTPRYLIKTRGQQVTLSCSPISGHRSVSWYQQTPGQGLQFLFEYFSETQRNKGNFPGRFSGRQFSNSRSEMNVSTLELGDSALYLCASSLDEGWDTEAFFGQGTRLTVV.

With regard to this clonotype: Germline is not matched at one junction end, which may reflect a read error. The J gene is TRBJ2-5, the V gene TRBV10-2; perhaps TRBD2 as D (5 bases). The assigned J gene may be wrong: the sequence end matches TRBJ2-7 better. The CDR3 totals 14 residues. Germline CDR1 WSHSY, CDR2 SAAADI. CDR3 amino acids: CASSESLASDEQYF. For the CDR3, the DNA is TGCGCCAGCAGTGAGTCGCTAGCCTCCGACGAGCAGTACTTC.

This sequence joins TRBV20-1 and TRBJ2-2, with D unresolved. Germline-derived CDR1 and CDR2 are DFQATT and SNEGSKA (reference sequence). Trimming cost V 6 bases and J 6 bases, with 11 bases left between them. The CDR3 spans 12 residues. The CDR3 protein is CSAPRRSGELFF. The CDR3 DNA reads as TGCAGTGCCCCTCGAAGGTCCGGGGAGCTGTTTTTT.

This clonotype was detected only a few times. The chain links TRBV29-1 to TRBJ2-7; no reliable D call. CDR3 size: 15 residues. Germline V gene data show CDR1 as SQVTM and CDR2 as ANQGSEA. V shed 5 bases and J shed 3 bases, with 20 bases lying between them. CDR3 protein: CSVSSYSGRVYEQYF. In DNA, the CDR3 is TGCAGCGTTTCCTCGTACTCTGGTCGGGTCTACGAGCAGTACTTC.

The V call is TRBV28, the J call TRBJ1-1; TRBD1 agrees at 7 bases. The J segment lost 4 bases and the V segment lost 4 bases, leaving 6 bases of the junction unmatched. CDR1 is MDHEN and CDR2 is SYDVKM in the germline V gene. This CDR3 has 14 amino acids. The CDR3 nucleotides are TGTGCCAGCAGTTCAGCAGGGGGGACCACTGAAGCTTTCTTT. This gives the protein CASSSAGGTTEAFF.

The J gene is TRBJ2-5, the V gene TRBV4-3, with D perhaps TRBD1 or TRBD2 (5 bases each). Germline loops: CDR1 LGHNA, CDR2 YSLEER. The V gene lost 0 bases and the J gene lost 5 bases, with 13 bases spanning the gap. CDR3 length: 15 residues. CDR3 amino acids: CASSQDMKGEETQYF. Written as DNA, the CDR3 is TGCGCCAGCAGCCAAGATATGAAAGGGGAGGAGACCCAGTACTTC.

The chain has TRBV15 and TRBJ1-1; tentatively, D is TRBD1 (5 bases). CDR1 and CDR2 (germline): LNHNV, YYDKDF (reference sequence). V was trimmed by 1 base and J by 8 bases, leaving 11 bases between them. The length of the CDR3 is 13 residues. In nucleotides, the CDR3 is TGTGCCACCAGCAGAGGAACGGAGGGGGAAGCTTTCTTT. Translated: CATSRGTEGEAFF. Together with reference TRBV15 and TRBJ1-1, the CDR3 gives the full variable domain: DAMVIQNPRYQVTQFGKPVTLSCSQTLNHNVMYWYQQKSSQAPKLLFHYYDKDFNNEADTPDNFQSRRPNTSFCFLDIRSPGLGDTAMYLCATSRGTEGEAFFGQGTRLTVV.

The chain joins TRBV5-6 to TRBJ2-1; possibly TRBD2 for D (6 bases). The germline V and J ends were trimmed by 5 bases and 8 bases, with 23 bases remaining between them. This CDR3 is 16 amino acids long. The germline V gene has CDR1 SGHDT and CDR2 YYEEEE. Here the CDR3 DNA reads TGTGCCAGCAGTTTCCCCGTCGGAGGGGAAGATGATGAGCAGTTCTTC. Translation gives CASSFPVGGEDDEQFF.

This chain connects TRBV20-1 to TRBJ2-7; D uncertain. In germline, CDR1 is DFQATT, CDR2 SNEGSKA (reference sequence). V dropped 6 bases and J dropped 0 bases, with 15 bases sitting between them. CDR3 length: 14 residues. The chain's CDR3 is CSAPPVGSSYEQYF. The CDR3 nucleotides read TGCAGTGCCCCCCCGGTTGGCAGCTCCTACGAGCAGTACTTC.

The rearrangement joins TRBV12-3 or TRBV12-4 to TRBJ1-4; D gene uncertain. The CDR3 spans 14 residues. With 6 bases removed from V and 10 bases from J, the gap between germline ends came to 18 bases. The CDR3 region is CASSVSAPPAKLFF. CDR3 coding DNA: TGTGCCAGCAGCGTCTCAGCCCCTCCTGCAAAACTGTTTTTT.

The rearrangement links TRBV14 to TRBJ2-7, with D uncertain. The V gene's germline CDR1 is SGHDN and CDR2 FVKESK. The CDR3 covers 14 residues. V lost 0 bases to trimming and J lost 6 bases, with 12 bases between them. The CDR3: CASSQEAPACEQYF. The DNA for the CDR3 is TGTGCCAGCAGCCAAGAAGCCCCAGCATGCGAGCAGTACTTC.

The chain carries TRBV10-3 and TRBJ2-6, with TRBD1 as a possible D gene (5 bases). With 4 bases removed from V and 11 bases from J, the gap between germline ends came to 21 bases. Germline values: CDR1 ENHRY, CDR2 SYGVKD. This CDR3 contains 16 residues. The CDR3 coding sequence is TGTGCCATCAGTGTAGCCTCGCAGGGCCCCCTGGACGTCCTGACTTTC. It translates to CAISVASQGPLDVLTF.

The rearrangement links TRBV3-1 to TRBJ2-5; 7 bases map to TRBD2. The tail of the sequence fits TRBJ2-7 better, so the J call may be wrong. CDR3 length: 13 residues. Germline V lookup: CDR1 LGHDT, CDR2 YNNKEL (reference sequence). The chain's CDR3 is CASRVGRANEQYF. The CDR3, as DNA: TGTGCCAGCAGGGTAGGGAGGGCCAACGAGCAGTACTTC.

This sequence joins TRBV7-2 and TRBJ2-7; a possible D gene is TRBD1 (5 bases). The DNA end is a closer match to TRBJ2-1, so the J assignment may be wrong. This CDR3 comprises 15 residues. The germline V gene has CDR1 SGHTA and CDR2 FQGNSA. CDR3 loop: CASSLGRQPYYEQFF. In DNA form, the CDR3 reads TGTGCCAGCAGCTTAGGTCGACAGCCATACTATGAGCAGTTCTTC.

For the CDR3, the DNA is TGTGCCAGCAGCCCGGCCCCAGACCGCTTTTGGGACTATGGCTACACCTTC. Its protein product is CASSPAPDRFWDYGYTF. V is TRBV28 and J is TRBJ1-2; D remains ambiguous. The V end lost 6 bases, the J end lost 3 bases, and 23 bases lay between the germline ends. The CDR3 extends over 17 amino acids. Germline CDR1 MDHEN, CDR2 SYDVKM.

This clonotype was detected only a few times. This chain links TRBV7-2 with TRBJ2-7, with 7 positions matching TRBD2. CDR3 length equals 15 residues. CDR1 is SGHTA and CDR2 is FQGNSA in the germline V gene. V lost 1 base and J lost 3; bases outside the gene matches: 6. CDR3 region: CASSLDPTSSYEQYF. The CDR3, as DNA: TGTGCCAGCAGCTTAGACCCGACTAGCAGCTACGAGCAGTACTTC.

For the CDR3, the DNA is TGTGCCTGGAGTGTTCGGGGACCCTACGAGCAGTACTTC. Translated, it gives CAWSVRGPYEQYF. V gene TRBV30 combines with J gene TRBJ2-7; D possibly matches TRBD1 or TRBD2 (5 bases each). The CDR3 spans 13 residues. In germline, CDR1 is GTSNPN, CDR2 SVGIG (reference sequence). The ends were cut back, 0 bases at V and 2 bases at J, with 8 bases in the middle.

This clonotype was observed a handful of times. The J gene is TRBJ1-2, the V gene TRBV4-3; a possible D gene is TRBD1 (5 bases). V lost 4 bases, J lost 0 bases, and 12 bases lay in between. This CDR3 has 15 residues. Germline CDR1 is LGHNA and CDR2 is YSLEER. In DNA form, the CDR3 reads TGCGCCAGCAGCCGAGGACGGGGCACTAACTATGGCTACACCTTC. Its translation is CASSRGRGTNYGYTF.